A selection of T cell receptor beta chains follows, all from one sample in a study of T cells in Graves' hyperthyroidism and ophthalmopathy. Each CDR3 protein gets one entry after TCRdb re-called the multiplex PCR reads with MiXCR. This sample has 500,000 to 650,000 distinct CDR3 sequences; approximately 49% occur once, and the top ten carry about 43%. The source material was peripheral blood or thyroid tissue (not recorded which). The origin of the receptors is an adult woman with Graves' disease, either hyperthyroidism or ophthalmopathy (not recorded which). CDR3s include the opening cysteine and the closing phenylalanine or tryptophan. The D gene is left open where the match is weak. Clone size appears in some rows only: once, few, many, or a class for an expanded clone.

abundance: few; d_gene: .; len: 15; v_gene: TRBV7-2; j_gene: TRBJ2-5; CDR3aa: CASSLLTGGGETQYF; CDR3nt: TGTGCCAGCAGTTTATTAACAGGGGGGGGAGAGACCCAGTACTTC
abundance: .; d_gene: .; len: 15; v_gene: TRBV10-3; j_gene: TRBJ1-2; CDR3aa: CASSYSSNPLHGYTF; CDR3nt: TGTGCCAGCAGTTACTCCTCGAACCCTCTTCATGGCTACACCTTC
abundance: few; d_gene: TRBD1; len: 14; v_gene: TRBV29-1; j_gene: TRBJ1-2; CDR3aa: CSVGPGQGTYGYTF; CDR3nt: TGCAGCGTCGGACCGGGACAGGGGACGTATGGCTACACCTTC
abundance: once; d_gene: .; len: 13; v_gene: TRBV10-1; j_gene: TRBJ2-1; CDR3aa: CASSEGGGNEQFF; CDR3nt: TGCGCCAGCAGTGAAGGGGGGGGCAATGAGCAGTTCTTC
abundance: .; d_gene: .; len: 9; v_gene: TRBV7-9; j_gene: TRBJ1-5; CDR3aa: CASSYGQHF; CDR3nt: TGTGCCAGCAGCTATGGACAGCATTTT
abundance: many; d_gene: .; len: 13; v_gene: TRBV6-2/TRBV6-3; j_gene: TRBJ1-2; CDR3aa: CASSYWSGDGYTF; CDR3nt: TGTGCCAGCAGTTACTGGTCAGGGGATGGCTACACCTTC
abundance: once; d_gene: TRBD2; len: 17; v_gene: TRBV11-2; j_gene: TRBJ2-5; CDR3aa: CASKGRSSGTGGETQYF; CDR3nt: TGTGCCAGCAAGGGACGGTCTAGCGGGACCGGGGGGGAGACCCAGTACTTC
abundance: .; d_gene: TRBD1; len: 14; v_gene: TRBV24-1; j_gene: TRBJ1-5; CDR3aa: CATSDGTGVQPQHF; CDR3nt: TGTGCCACCAGTGACGGGACAGGGGTCCAGCCCCAGCATTTT
abundance: few; d_gene: TRBD1; len: 15; v_gene: TRBV2; j_gene: TRBJ1-5; CDR3aa: CASSADRVSSSPQHF; CDR3nt: TGTGCCAGCAGTGCGGACAGGGTCTCTTCGTCGCCCCAGCATTTT
abundance: .; d_gene: .; len: 14; v_gene: TRBV12-3/TRBV12-4; j_gene: TRBJ1-1; CDR3aa: CASSLRRLHTEAFF; CDR3nt: TGTGCCAGCAGTTTGAGGAGACTCCACACTGAAGCTTTCTTT
abundance: many; d_gene: .; len: 14; v_gene: TRBV11-2; j_gene: TRBJ2-6; CDR3aa: CASSLEPGANVLTF; CDR3nt: TGTGCCAGCAGCTTGGAGCCCGGGGCCAACGTCCTGACTTTC
abundance: many; d_gene: .; len: 12; v_gene: TRBV2; j_gene: TRBJ2-7; CDR3aa: CASSVIRNEQYF; CDR3nt: TGTGCCAGCAGTGTGATTAGAAACGAGCAGTACTTC
abundance: many; d_gene: TRBD1; len: 12; v_gene: TRBV20-1; j_gene: TRBJ2-7; CDR3aa: CSARTGDYEQYF; CDR3nt: TGCAGTGCTAGGACAGGGGACTACGAGCAGTACTTC
abundance: few; d_gene: .; len: 13; v_gene: TRBV7-9; j_gene: TRBJ1-3; CDR3aa: CASSHQTANTIYF; CDR3nt: TGTGCCAGCAGCCACCAGACTGCGAACACCATATATTTT
abundance: many; d_gene: .; len: 18; v_gene: TRBV11-2; j_gene: TRBJ2-6; CDR3aa: CASSSPGQTSSGANVLTF; CDR3nt: TGTGCCAGCAGTTCCCCTGGACAGACCAGCTCTGGGGCCAACGTCCTGACTTTC
abundance: .; d_gene: TRBD1; len: 18; v_gene: TRBV28; j_gene: TRBJ2-5; CDR3aa: CASGQGQGGVVAAREQYF; CDR3nt: TGTGCCAGCGGTCAGGGACAGGGAGGAGTTGTGGCGGCGAGAGAGCAGTACTTC
abundance: .; d_gene: .; len: 13; v_gene: TRBV28; j_gene: TRBJ1-5; CDR3aa: CASSSSSTRPQHF; CDR3nt: TGTGCCAGCAGTTCGTCCTCAACGCGCCCCCAGCATTTT